This is a list of T cell receptor beta chains from one sample in a study of Graves' ophthalmopathy and Graves' hyperthyroidism. Each CDR3 protein is one row after TCRdb ran MiXCR on the multiplex PCR reads. The top ten hold over 7.5% of the sample, which has about 480,000 distinct CDR3 sequences, 13% to 15% seen once. Sequencing was done on a sample of blood. The origin of the receptors is a woman in her twenties or thirties with Graves' ophthalmopathy. The CDR3 runs from the conserved cysteine through the conserved F or W. A D gene is named only where the DNA matches it firmly. Size is stated for part of the rows, as once, few or many counts, or as a class when the clone is expanded.

abundance: many
d_gene: NA
j_gene: TRBJ1-2
v_gene: TRBV20-1
CDR3aa: CSARVIQSYGYTF
CDR3nt: TGCAGTGCTAGAGTGATACAGAGCTATGGCTACACCTTC

abundance: many
d_gene: NA
j_gene: TRBJ1-5
v_gene: TRBV6-1
CDR3aa: CASSAGGMGQPQHF
CDR3nt: TGTGCCAGCAGTGCGGGGGGCATGGGTCAGCCCCAGCATTTT

abundance: many
d_gene: TRBD1
j_gene: TRBJ2-2
v_gene: TRBV15
CDR3aa: CATSRPTGSNTGELFF
CDR3nt: TGTGCCACCAGCAGACCGACAGGGTCGAACACCGGGGAGCTGTTTTTT

abundance: many
d_gene: NA
j_gene: TRBJ2-3
v_gene: TRBV12-5
CDR3aa: CASGFGGTDTQYF
CDR3nt: TGTGCTAGTGGTTTTGGGGGCACAGATACGCAGTATTTT

abundance: many
d_gene: NA
j_gene: TRBJ1-2
v_gene: TRBV20-1
CDR3aa: CSASDMVSYGYTF
CDR3nt: TGCAGTGCTAGTGATATGGTGTCGTATGGCTACACCTTC

abundance: many
d_gene: NA
j_gene: TRBJ2-2
v_gene: TRBV6-5
CDR3aa: CASSYWGVSNTGELFF
CDR3nt: TGTGCCAGCAGTTACTGGGGGGTTTCCAACACCGGGGAGCTGTTTTTT

abundance: NA
d_gene: TRBD1
j_gene: TRBJ2-2
v_gene: TRBV5-1
CDR3aa: CASAGQGNTGELFF
CDR3nt: TGCGCCAGCGCCGGACAGGGGAACACCGGGGAGCTGTTTTTT

abundance: many
d_gene: TRBD1
j_gene: TRBJ1-2
v_gene: TRBV19
CDR3aa: CASGRARDRGSANYGYTF
CDR3nt: TGTGCCAGCGGAAGGGCCCGGGACAGGGGATCAGCTAACTATGGCTACACCTTC

abundance: many
d_gene: NA
j_gene: TRBJ2-7
v_gene: TRBV12-5
CDR3aa: CASGLAGRGSTYEQYF
CDR3nt: TGTGCTAGTGGATTGGCGGGACGGGGCAGCACCTACGAGCAGTACTTC

abundance: many
d_gene: NA
j_gene: TRBJ2-6
v_gene: TRBV12-3/TRBV12-4
CDR3aa: CASSLDSWFSGANVLTF
CDR3nt: TGTGCCAGCAGTTTAGATTCGTGGTTCTCTGGGGCCAACGTCCTGACTTTC

abundance: many
d_gene: TRBD1
j_gene: TRBJ1-3
v_gene: TRBV9
CDR3aa: CASSATRDRAGNTIYF
CDR3nt: TGTGCCAGCAGCGCGACCCGGGACAGGGCTGGAAACACCATATATTTT

abundance: many
d_gene: TRBD1
j_gene: TRBJ1-1
v_gene: TRBV4-1
CDR3aa: CASSRTGGKDTEAFF
CDR3nt: TGCGCCAGCAGCCGGACAGGGGGCAAGGACACTGAAGCTTTCTTT

abundance: few
d_gene: TRBD2
j_gene: TRBJ2-3
v_gene: TRBV6-2/TRBV6-3
CDR3aa: CASSYALAGGSTDTQYF
CDR3nt: TGTGCCAGCAGTTATGCCTTAGCGGGGGGAAGCACAGATACGCAGTATTTT

abundance: many
d_gene: TRBD1
j_gene: TRBJ1-1
v_gene: TRBV28
CDR3aa: CASSFPPGTDTEAFF
CDR3nt: TGTGCCAGCAGTTTCCCCCCCGGGACAGACACTGAAGCTTTCTTT

abundance: many
d_gene: NA
j_gene: TRBJ2-4
v_gene: TRBV12-3/TRBV12-4
CDR3aa: CASGEAKNIKYF
CDR3nt: TGTGCCAGCGGTGAAGCCAAAAACATTAAGTACTTC

abundance: many
d_gene: TRBD2
j_gene: TRBJ2-7
v_gene: TRBV12-3/TRBV12-4
CDR3aa: CASSLKEIAGYEQYF
CDR3nt: TGTGCCAGCAGCCTGAAGGAAATAGCGGGGTACGAGCAGTACTTC

abundance: many
d_gene: TRBD2
j_gene: TRBJ2-7
v_gene: TRBV20-1
CDR3aa: CSATKTSGVYEAYEQYF
CDR3nt: TGCAGTGCTACCAAGACTAGCGGGGTTTATGAAGCCTACGAGCAGTACTTC

abundance: many
d_gene: NA
j_gene: TRBJ1-5
v_gene: TRBV6-2/TRBV6-3
CDR3aa: CALIVGDNQPQHF
CDR3nt: TGTGCCTTAATAGTCGGGGATAATCAGCCCCAGCATTTT

abundance: many
d_gene: TRBD1
j_gene: TRBJ1-2
v_gene: TRBV27
CDR3aa: CASRIQGAVDYGYTF
CDR3nt: TGTGCCAGCAGGATACAGGGGGCTGTCGACTATGGCTACACCTTC

abundance: NA
d_gene: NA
j_gene: TRBJ1-1
v_gene: TRBV6-2/TRBV6-3
CDR3aa: CASRYYLFDEAFF
CDR3nt: TGTGCCAGCAGGTATTATCTTTTCGATGAAGCTTTCTTT

abundance: many
d_gene: NA
j_gene: TRBJ2-5
v_gene: TRBV20-1
CDR3aa: CSAATETQYF
CDR3nt: TGCAGTGCTGCGACGGAGACCCAGTACTTC

abundance: many
d_gene: NA
j_gene: TRBJ2-7
v_gene: TRBV29-1
CDR3aa: CSALQDRAYEQYF
CDR3nt: TGCAGCGCCCTCCAGGACCGAGCCTACGAGCAGTACTTC

abundance: many
d_gene: NA
j_gene: TRBJ1-1
v_gene: TRBV6-1
CDR3aa: CASSENGGVGNTEAFF
CDR3nt: TGTGCCAGCAGTGAGAACGGGGGGGTAGGAAACACTGAAGCTTTCTTT

abundance: many
d_gene: TRBD1
j_gene: TRBJ2-5
v_gene: TRBV12-3/TRBV12-4
CDR3aa: CASILTGGQETQYF
CDR3nt: TGTGCCAGCATCCTGACAGGGGGGCAAGAGACCCAGTACTTC